The source of this T cell receptor beta chain is a study of cytomegalovirus exposure and HLA in healthy donors. The table came from immunoSEQ multiplex PCR; TCRdb's copy has only in-frame clones and leaves some out. In the table there are approximately 170,000 clones, roughly 85% of which are singletons. This CDR3 comprises 16 residues. Trimming took 0 bases from V and 1 from J, leaving 7 bases between them. The V gene's germline CDR1 is SGHAT and CDR2 FQNNGV. This TCR came from a man aged 18-30 years in good health and CMV-seropositive. The sequenced material came from PBMCs. V usage is TRBV11-2 and J usage is TRBJ2-6; tentative D call: TRBD2 (5 bases). CDR3 nucleotide sequence: TGTGCCAGCAGCTTAGAAGGACTTTCTGGGGCCAACGTCCTGACTTTC. It is translated as CASSLEGLSGANVLTF. Using reference TRBV11-2 and TRBJ2-6 for the parts outside the CDR3, the full variable domain is EAGVAQSPRYKIIEKRQSVAFWCNPISGHATLYWYQQILGQGPKLLIQFQNNGVVDDSQLPKDRFSAERLKGVDSTLKIQPAKLEDSAVYLCASSLEGLSGANVLTFGAGSRLTVL.